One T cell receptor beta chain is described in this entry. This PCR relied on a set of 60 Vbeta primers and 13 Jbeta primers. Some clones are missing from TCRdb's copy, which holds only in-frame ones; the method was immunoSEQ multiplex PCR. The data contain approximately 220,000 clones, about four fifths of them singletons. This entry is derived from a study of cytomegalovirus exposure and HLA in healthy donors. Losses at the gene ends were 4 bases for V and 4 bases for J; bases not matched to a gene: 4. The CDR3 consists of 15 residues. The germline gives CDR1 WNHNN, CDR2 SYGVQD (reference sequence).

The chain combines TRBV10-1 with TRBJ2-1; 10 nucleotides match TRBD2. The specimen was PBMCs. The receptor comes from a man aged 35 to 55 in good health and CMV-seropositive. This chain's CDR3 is CASSGRTSGYNEQFF. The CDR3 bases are TGCGCCAGCAGTGGGAGGACTAGCGGATACAATGAGCAGTTCTTC.